This entry describes one T cell receptor (beta chain). Its antigen is unidentified. The data were taken from a study of Tregs in tolerant kidney transplant recipients. Study-level points and caveats: Biological reproducibility was not directly addressed in this study. Antigen-driven expansion was suggested because donor-specific Tregs expanded more than all Tregs in tolerant patients.

Per the germline V gene, CDR1 is SGHRS and CDR2 is YFSETQ. V lost 4 bases and J lost 5, with 18 bases in between. The CDR3 runs 15 residues. CD4+CD25+CD127- Tregs, CD4+CD25- non-Tregs, CD4 and CD8 cells were sorted. Data came from immunoSEQ multiplex PCR; TCRdb stores just in-frame clones and leaves some out. Among about 100,000 clones listed, around 87% were seen once. The gene calls are TRBV5-1 and TRBJ1-2, with TRBD1 as a possible D gene (5 bases). The sequencing used CD4+ T cells from blood, collected before the transplant. The TCR originated in a human donor who received a combined kidney and bone marrow transplant. The CDR3 reads CASSPGGGVRYGYTF. CDR3 nucleotide sequence: TGCGCCAGCAGCCCCGGTGGGGGGGTCCGGTATGGCTACACCTTC.